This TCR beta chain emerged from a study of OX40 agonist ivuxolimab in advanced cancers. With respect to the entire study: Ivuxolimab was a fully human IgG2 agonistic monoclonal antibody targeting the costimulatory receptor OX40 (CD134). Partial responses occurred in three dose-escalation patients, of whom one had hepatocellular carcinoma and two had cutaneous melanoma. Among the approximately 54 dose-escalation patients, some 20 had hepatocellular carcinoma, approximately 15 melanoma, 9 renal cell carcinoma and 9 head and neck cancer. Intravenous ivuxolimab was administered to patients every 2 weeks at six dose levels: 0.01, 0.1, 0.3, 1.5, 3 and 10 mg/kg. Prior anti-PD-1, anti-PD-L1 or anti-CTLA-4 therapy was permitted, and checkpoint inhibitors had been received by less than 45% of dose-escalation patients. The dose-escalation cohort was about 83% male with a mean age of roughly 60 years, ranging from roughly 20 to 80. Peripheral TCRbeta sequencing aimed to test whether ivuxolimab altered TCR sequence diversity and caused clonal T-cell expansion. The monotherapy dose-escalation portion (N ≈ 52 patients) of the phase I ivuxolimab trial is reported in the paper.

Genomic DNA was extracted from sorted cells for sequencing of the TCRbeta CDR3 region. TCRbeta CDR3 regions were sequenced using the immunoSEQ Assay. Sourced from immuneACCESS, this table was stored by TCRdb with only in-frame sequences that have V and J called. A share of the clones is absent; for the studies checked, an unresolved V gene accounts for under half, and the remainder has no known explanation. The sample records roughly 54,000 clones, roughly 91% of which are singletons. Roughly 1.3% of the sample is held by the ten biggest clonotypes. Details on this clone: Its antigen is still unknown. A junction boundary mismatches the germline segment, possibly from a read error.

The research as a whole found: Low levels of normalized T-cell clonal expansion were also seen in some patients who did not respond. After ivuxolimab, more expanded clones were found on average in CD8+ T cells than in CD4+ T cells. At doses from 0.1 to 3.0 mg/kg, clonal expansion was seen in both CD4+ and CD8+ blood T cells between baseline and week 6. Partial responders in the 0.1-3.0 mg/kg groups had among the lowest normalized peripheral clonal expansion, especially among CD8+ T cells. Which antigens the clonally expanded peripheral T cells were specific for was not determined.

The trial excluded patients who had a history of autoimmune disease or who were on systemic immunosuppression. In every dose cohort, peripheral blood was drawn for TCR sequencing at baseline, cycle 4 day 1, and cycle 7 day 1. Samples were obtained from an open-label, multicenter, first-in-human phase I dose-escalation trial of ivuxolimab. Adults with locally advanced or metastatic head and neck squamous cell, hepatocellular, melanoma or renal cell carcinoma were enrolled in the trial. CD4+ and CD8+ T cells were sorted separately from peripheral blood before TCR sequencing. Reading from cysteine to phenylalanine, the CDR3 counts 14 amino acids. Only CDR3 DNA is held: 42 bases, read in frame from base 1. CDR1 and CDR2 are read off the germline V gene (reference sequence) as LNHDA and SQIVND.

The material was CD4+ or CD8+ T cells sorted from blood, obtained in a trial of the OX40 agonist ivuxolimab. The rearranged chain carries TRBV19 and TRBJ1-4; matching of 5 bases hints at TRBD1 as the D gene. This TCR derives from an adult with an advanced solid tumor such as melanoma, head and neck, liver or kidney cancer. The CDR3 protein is CATSLAGRGEKLFF. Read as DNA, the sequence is TGTGCCACTAGTTTGGCAGGGCGAGGAGAAAAACTGTTTTTT.